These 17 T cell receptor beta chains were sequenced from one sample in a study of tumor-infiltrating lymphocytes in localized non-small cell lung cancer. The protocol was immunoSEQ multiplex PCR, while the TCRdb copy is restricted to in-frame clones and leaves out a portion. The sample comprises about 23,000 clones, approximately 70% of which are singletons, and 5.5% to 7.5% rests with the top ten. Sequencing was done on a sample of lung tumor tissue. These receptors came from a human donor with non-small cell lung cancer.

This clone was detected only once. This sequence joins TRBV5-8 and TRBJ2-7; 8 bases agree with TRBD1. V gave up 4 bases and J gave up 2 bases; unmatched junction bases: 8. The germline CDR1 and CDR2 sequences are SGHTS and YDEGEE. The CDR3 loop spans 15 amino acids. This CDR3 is CASSHTGGFTYEQYF. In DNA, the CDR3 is TGTGCCAGCAGCCACACAGGGGGGTTTACCTACGAGCAGTACTTC.

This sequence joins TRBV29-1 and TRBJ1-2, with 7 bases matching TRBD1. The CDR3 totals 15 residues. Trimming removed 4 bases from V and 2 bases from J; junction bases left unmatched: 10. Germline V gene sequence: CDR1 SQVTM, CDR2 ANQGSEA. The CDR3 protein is CSVGASSDRNYGYTF. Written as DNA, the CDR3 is TGCAGCGTTGGTGCTTCTTCGGACAGGAACTATGGCTACACCTTC.

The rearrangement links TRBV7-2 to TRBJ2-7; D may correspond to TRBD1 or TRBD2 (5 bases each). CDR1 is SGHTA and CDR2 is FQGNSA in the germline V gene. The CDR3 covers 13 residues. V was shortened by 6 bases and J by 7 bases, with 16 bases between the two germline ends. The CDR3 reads CASSPGTAGEQYF. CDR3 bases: TGTGCCAGCAGTCCCGGGACGGCAGGTGAGCAGTACTTC. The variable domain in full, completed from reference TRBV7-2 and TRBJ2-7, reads GAGVSQSPSNKVTEKGKDVELRCDPISGHTALYWYRQSLGQGLEFLIYFQGNSAPDKSGLPSDRFSAERTGGSVSTLTIQRTQQEDSAVYLCASSPGTAGEQYFGPGTRLTVT.

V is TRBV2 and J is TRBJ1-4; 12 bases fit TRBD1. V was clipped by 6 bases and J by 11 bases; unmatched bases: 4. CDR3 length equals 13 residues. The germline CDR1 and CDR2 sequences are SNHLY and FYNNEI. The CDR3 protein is CASRGQGAGKLFF. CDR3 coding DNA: TGTGCCAGCAGGGGACAGGGGGCAGGGAAACTGTTTTTT.

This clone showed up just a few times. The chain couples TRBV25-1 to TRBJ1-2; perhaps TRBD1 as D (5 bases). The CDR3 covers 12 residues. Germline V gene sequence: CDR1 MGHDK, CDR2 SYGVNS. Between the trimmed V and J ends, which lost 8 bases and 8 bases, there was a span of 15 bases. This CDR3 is CASGDGVGGYTF. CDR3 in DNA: TGTGCCAGCGGGGACGGGGTCGGCGGCTACACCTTC.

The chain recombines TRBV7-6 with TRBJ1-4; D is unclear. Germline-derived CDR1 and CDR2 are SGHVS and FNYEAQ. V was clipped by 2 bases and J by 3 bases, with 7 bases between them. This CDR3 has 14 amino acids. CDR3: CASSLSSSNEKLFF. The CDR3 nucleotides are TGTGCCAGCAGCTTATCAAGTTCTAATGAAAAACTGTTTTTT.

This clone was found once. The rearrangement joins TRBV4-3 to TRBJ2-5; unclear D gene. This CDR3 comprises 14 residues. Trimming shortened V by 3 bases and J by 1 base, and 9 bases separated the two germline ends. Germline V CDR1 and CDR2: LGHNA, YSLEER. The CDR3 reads CASSQVLGQETQYF. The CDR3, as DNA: TGCGCCAGCAGCCAGGTATTGGGCCAAGAGACCCAGTACTTC.

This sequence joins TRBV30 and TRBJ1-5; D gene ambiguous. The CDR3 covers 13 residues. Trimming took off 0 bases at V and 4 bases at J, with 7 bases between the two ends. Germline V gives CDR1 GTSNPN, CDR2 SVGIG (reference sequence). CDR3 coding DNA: TGTGCCTGGAGTGTAAACCTTAATCAGCCCCAGCATTTT. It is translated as CAWSVNLNQPQHF.

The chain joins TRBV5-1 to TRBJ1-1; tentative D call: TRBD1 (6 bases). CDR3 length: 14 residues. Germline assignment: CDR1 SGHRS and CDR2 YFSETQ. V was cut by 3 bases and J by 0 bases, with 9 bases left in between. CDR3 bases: TGCGCCAGCAGCTCGGGGGCAGTGAACACTGAAGCTTTCTTT. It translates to CASSSGAVNTEAFF.

The CDR3 loop is CASTVPGQAETQYF. As DNA, the CDR3 is TGTGCCAGCACCGTTCCCGGCCAGGCGGAGACCCAGTACTTC. The chain carries TRBV11-1 and TRBJ2-5; D gene ambiguous. From germline, CDR1 is SGHAT and CDR2 FQDESV (reference sequence). The CDR3 is made up of 14 amino acids. The V gene lost 7 bases and the J gene lost 5 bases, with 17 bases spanning the gap.

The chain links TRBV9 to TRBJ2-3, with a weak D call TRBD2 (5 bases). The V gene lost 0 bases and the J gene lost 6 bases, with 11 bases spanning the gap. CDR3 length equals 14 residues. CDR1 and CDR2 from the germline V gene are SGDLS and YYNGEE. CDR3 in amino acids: CASSVARGSDTQYF. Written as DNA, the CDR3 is TGTGCCAGCAGCGTAGCAAGAGGGTCGGATACGCAGTATTTT.

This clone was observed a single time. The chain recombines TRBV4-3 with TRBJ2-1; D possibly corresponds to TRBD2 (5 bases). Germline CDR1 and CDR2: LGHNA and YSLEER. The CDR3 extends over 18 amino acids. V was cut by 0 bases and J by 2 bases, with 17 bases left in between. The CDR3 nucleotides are TGCGCCAGCAGCCAAGATTATTCGGGAAGCTCGCCCTACAATGAGCAGTTCTTC. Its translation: CASSQDYSGSSPYNEQFF.

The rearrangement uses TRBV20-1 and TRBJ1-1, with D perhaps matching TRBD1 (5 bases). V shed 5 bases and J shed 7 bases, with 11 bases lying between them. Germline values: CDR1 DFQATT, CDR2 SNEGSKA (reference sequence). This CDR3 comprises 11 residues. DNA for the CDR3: TGCAGTGCTCAGGACACAAATGAAGCTTTCTTT. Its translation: CSAQDTNEAFF.

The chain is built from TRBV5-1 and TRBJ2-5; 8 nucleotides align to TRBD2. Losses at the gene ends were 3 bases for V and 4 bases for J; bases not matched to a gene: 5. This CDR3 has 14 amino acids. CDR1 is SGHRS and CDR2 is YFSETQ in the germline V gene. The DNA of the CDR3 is TGCGCCAGCAGCTACGGACTAGCTATAGAGACCCAGTACTTC. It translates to CASSYGLAIETQYF.

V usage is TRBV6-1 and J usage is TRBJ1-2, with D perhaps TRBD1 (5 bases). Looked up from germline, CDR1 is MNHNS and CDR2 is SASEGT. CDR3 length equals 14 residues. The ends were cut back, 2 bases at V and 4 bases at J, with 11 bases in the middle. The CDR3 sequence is CASSEPVDSYGYTF. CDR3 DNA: TGTGCCAGCAGTGAACCTGTTGACAGCTATGGCTACACCTTC.

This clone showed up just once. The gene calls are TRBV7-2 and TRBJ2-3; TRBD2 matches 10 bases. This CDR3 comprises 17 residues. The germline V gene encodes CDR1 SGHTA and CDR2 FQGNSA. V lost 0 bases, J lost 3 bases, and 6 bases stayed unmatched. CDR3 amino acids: CASSLAALAGLTDTQYF. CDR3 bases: TGTGCCAGCAGCTTAGCGGCACTAGCGGGGCTTACAGATACGCAGTATTTT.

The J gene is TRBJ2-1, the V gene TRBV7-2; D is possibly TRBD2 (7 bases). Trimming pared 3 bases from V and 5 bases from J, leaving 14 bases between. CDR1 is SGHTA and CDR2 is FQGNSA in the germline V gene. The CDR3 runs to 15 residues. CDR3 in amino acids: CASSFGGGRHNEQFF. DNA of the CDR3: TGTGCCAGCAGCTTTGGGGGGGGCCGGCACAATGAGCAGTTCTTC. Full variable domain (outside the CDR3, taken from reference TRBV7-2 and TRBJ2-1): GAGVSQSPSNKVTEKGKDVELRCDPISGHTALYWYRQSLGQGLEFLIYFQGNSAPDKSGLPSDRFSAERTGGSVSTLTIQRTQQEDSAVYLCASSFGGGRHNEQFFGPGTRLTVL.